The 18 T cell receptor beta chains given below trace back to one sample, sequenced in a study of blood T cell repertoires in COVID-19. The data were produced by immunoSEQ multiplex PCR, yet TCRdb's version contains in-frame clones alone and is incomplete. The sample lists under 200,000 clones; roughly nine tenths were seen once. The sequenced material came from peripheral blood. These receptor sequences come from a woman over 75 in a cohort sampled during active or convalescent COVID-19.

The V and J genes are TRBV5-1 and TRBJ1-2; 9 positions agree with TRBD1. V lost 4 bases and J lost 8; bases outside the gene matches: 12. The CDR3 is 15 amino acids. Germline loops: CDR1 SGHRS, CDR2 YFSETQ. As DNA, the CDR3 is TGCGCCAGCAGCCCAGGACAGGGGAGTACTAGGGGCTACACCTTC. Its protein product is CASSPGQGSTRGYTF.

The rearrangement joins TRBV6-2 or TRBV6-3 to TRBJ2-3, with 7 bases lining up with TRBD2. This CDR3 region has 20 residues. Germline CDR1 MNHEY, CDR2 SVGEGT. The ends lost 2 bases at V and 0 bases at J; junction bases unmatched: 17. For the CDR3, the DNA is TGTGCCAGCAGTTACCCCAGTGGCAGAGCGGGGCCCGCAAGCACAGATACGCAGTATTTT. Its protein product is CASSYPSGRAGPASTDTQYF.

The DNA of the CDR3 is TGCGCCAGCAGCCAAGGCCAGCACAGGGACACTGAAGCTTTCTTT. Amino acid sequence: CASSQGQHRDTEAFF. The V and J genes are TRBV4-3 and TRBJ1-1, with D possibly TRBD1 on 6 matching bases. The CDR3 extends over 15 amino acids. V gave up 1 base and J gave up 3 bases, with 12 bases separating them. Germline V gene sequence: CDR1 LGHNA, CDR2 YSLEER.

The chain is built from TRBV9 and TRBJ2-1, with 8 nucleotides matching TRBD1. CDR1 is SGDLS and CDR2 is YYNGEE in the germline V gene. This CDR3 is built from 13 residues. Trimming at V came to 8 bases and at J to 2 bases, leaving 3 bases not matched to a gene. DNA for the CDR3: TGTGCCAGTTCAGGGGGCGCCTACAATGAGCAGTTCTTC. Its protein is CASSGGAYNEQFF.

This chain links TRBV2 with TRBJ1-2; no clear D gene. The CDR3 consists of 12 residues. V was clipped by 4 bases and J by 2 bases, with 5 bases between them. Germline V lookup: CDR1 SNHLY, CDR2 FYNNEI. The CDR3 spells CASSAENYGYTF. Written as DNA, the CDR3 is TGTGCCAGCAGTGCAGAAAACTATGGCTACACCTTC.

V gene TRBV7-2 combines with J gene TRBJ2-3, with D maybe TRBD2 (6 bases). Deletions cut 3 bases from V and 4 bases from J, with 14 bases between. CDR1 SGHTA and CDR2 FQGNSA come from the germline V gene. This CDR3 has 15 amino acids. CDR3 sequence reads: CASSFNGIAADTQYF. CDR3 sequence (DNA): TGTGCCAGCAGCTTTAACGGGATAGCGGCAGATACGCAGTATTTT.

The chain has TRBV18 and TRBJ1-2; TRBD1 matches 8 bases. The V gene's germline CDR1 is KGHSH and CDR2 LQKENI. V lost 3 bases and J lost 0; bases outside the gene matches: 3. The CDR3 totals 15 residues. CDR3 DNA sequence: TGTGCCAGCTCACCTAGACAGGGGTCTAACTATGGCTACACCTTC. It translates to CASSPRQGSNYGYTF.

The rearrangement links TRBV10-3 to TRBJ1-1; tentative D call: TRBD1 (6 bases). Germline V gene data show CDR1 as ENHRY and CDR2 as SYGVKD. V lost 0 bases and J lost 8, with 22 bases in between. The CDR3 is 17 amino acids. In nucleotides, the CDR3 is TGTGCCATCAGTGAGTCTAGGGCAGGGGCTGGGGGAGAAGAAGCTTTCTTT. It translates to CAISESRAGAGGEEAFF.

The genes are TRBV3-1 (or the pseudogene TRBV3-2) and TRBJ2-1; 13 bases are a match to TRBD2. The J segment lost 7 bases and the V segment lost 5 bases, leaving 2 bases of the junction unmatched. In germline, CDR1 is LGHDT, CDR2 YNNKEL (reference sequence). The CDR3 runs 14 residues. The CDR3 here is CASSGLAGVNEQFF. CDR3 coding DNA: TGTGCCAGCAGCGGACTAGCGGGAGTGAATGAGCAGTTCTTC.

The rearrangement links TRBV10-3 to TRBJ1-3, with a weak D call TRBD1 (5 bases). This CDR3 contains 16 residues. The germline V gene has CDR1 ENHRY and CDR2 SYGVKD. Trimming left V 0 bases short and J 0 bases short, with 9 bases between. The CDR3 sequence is CAISESQAISGNTIYF. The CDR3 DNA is TGTGCCATCAGTGAGTCACAGGCGATCTCTGGAAACACCATATATTTT.

The CDR3, as DNA: TGTGCCAGCAGTTACGCGGCCGGTCAGCTCTCCTACGAGCAGTACTTC. Its protein product is CASSYAAGQLSYEQYF. The rearrangement links TRBV6-2 or TRBV6-3 to TRBJ2-7; D gene ambiguous. Trimming cost V 2 bases and J 0 bases, with 14 bases left between them. Germline lookup yields CDR1 MNHEY and CDR2 SVGEGT. The CDR3 contains 16 residues.

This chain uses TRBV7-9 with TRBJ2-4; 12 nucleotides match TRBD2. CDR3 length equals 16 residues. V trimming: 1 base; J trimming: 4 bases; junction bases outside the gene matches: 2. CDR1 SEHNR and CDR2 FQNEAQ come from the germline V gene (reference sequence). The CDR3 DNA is TGTGCCAGCAGCTTAGGGACTAGCGGGACTAAAAACATTCAGTACTTC. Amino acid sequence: CASSLGTSGTKNIQYF. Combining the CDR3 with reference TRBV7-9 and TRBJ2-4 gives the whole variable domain DTGVSQNPRHKITKRGQNVTFRCDPISEHNRLYWYRQTLGQGPEFLTYFQNEAQLEKSRLLSDRFSAERPKGSFSTLEIQRTEQGDSAMYLCASSLGTSGTKNIQYFGAGTRLSVL.

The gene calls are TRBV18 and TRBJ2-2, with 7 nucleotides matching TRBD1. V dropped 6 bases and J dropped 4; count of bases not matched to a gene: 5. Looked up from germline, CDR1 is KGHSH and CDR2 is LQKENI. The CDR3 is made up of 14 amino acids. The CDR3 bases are TGTGCCAGCTCGACAGGGTCGGGCACCGGGGAGCTGTTTTTT. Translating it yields CASSTGSGTGELFF.

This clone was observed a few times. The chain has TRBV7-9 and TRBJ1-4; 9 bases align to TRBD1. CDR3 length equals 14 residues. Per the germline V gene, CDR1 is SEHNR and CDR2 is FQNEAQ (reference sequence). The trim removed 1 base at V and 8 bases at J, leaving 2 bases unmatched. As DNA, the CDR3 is TGTGCCAGCAGCTTAGGGACAGGGGAGGAAAAACTGTTTTTT. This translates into CASSLGTGEEKLFF.

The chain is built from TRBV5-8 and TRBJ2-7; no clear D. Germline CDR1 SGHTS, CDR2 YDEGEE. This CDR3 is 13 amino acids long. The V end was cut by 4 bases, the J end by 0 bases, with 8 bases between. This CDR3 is CASSTAVSYEQYF. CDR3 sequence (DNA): TGTGCCAGCAGCACCGCAGTCTCCTACGAGCAGTACTTC. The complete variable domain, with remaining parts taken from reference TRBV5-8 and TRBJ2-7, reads EAGVTQSPTHLIKTRGQQATLRCSPISGHTSVYWYQQALGLGLQFLLWYDEGEERNRGNFPPRFSGRQFPNYSSELNVNALELEDSALYLCASSTAVSYEQYFGPGTRLTVT.

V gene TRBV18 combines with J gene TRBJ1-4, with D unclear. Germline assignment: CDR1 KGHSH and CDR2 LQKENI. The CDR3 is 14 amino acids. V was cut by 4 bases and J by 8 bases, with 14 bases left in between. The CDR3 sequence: CASSLPGVREKLFF. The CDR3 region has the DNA TGTGCCAGCTCACTGCCGGGAGTACGGGAAAAACTGTTTTTT. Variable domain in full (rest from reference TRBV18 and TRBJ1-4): NAGVMQNPRHLVRRRGQEARLRCSPMKGHSHVYWYRQLPEEGLKFMVYLQKENIIDESGMPKERFSAEFPKEGPSILRIQQVVRGDSAAYFCASSLPGVREKLFFGSGTQLSVL.

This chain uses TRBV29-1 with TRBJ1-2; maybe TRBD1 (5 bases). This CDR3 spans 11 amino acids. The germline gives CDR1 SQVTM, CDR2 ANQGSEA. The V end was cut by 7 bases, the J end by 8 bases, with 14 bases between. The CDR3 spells CSALDSPGYTF. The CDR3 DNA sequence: TGCAGCGCCCTAGACAGTCCGGGCTACACCTTC.

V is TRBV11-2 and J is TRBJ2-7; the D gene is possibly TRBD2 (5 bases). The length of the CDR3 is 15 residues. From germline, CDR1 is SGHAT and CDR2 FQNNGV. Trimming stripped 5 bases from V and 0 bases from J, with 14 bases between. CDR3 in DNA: TGTGCCAGCAGCCCCAGGCTAGCTACCTCCTACGAGCAGTACTTC. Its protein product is CASSPRLATSYEQYF.